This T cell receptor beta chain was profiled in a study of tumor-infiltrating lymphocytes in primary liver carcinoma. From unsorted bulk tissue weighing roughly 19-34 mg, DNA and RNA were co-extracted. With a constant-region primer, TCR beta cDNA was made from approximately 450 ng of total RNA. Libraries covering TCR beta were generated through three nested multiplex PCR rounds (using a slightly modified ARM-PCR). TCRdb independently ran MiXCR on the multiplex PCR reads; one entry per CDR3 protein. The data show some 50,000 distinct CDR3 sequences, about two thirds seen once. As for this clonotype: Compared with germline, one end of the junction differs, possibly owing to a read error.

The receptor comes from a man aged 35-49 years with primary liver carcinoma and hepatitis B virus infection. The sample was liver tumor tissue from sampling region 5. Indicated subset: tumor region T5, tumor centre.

The CDR3 bases are TGCAGCGGAAGAGCGGGAGAGGAGACGCAGCACTTC. It translates to CSGRAGEETQHF. The chain links TRBV29-1 to TRBJ2-5; 8 bases are shared with TRBD2. The germline V gene has CDR1 SQVTM and CDR2 ANQGSEA. The CDR3 totals 12 residues.